This TCR beta chain was sequenced during a study of blood T cell repertoires in COVID-19. Looking at the study overall: Whether acute or convalescent, the COVID-19 samples came from the United States, Italy and Spain.

As originally analysed: Nucleated cell counts were estimated from reference gene primer amplification. Assay used: immunoSEQ multiplex PCR; TCRdb lists only in-frame clones, some missing. That table supplies the V and J calls and clone size; D and trimming were determined from the DNA. There are some 280,000 clones in the sample; approximately 80% occur only once, and around 3.9% lies in the top ten. The sample taken for sequencing was peripheral blood. The TCR originated in a woman aged 50 to 60 with active or convalescent COVID-19.

Here the CDR3 reads CASSLRRRGTYEQYF. DNA of the CDR3: TGCGCCAGCAGCTTGAGGAGACGCGGAACCTACGAGCAGTACTTC. The V call is TRBV5-1, the J call TRBJ2-7; the D is unclear. The CDR3 is made up of 15 amino acids. From germline, CDR1 is SGHRS and CDR2 YFSETQ. Trimming shortened V by 1 base and J by 2 bases, and 13 bases separated the two germline ends.